The 27 T cell receptor beta chains below were found in one sample sequenced in a study of blood T cell repertoires in COVID-19. Data came from immunoSEQ multiplex PCR; TCRdb stores just in-frame clones and leaves some out. Among more than 95,000 clones, roughly 82% were seen once, and the ten largest hold about 4.8%. Sequenced: peripheral blood. These receptors were obtained from a man aged 55 to 69 with acute or convalescent COVID-19.

The chain joins TRBV7-2 to TRBJ2-5; 7 bases are a match to TRBD1. CDR3 length equals 14 residues. Trimming removed 5 bases from V and 5 bases from J; junction bases left unmatched: 8. The germline V gene encodes CDR1 SGHTA and CDR2 FQGNSA. This CDR3 is CASSVRQGGETQYF. Written as DNA, the CDR3 is TGTGCCAGCAGCGTCAGACAGGGTGGGGAGACCCAGTACTTC.

The table lists this clone with a few counts. This chain uses TRBV5-1 with TRBJ1-4, with D possibly matching TRBD1 (6 bases). Germline V gives CDR1 SGHRS, CDR2 YFSETQ. Trimming cost V 3 bases and J 4 bases, with 10 bases left between them. The CDR3 loop spans 14 amino acids. The CDR3 loop is CASSSDRNNEKLFF. DNA for the CDR3: TGCGCCAGCAGCTCGGACAGAAATAATGAAAAACTGTTTTTT. The variable domain in full, completed from reference TRBV5-1 and TRBJ1-4, reads KAGVTQTPRYLIKTRGQQVTLSCSPISGHRSVSWYQQTPGQGLQFLFEYFSETQRNKGNFPGRFSGRQFSNSRSEMNVSTLELGDSALYLCASSSDRNNEKLFFGSGTQLSVL.

V is TRBV19 and J is TRBJ2-3; D is undetermined. This CDR3 spans 13 amino acids. Between the trimmed V and J ends, which lost 7 bases and 2 bases, there was a span of 10 bases. Germline CDR1 reads LNHDA; CDR2 reads SQIVND (reference sequence). The CDR3 DNA follows: TGTGCCAGTACCCCCAGAAACACAGATACGCAGTATTTT. This gives the protein CASTPRNTDTQYF.

The chain employs TRBV5-1 and TRBJ1-2; 8 bases match TRBD1. This CDR3 contains 16 residues. The V segment lost 1 base and the J segment 2 bases; nucleotides outside the gene matches: 7. Looked up from germline, CDR1 is SGHRS and CDR2 is YFSETQ. The CDR3 spells CASSLPWTGRNYGYTF. The CDR3, as DNA: TGCGCCAGCAGCTTGCCCTGGACAGGGAGAAACTATGGCTACACCTTC.

This rearrangement joins TRBV18 to TRBJ1-6; TRBD1 matches 9 bases. The trim removed 4 bases at V and 7 bases at J, leaving 5 bases unmatched. Germline V CDR1 and CDR2: KGHSH, LQKENI. This CDR3 region has 15 residues. The CDR3 DNA sequence: TGTGCCAGCTCACGGGACAGGGTTGGAAATTCACCCCTCCACTTT. This gives the protein CASSRDRVGNSPLHF.

The chain joins TRBV19 to TRBJ2-5; TRBD1 agrees at 7 bases. Germline loops: CDR1 LNHDA, CDR2 SQIVND (reference sequence). The CDR3 spans 15 residues. Unmatched junction bases numbered 7, after V lost 5 bases and J lost 1 base. CDR3 sequence reads: CASSYTGALQETQYF. CDR3 coding DNA: TGTGCCAGTAGTTACACAGGGGCCCTCCAAGAGACCCAGTACTTC.

The gene calls are TRBV10-1 and TRBJ2-3; TRBD2 matches 11 bases. With V trimmed by 7 bases and J by 2 bases, 5 bases remained unmatched. This CDR3 has 15 amino acids. Per the germline V gene, CDR1 is WNHNN and CDR2 is SYGVQD (reference sequence). CDR3 in amino acids: CASTILAGVTDTQYF. CDR3 coding DNA: TGCGCCAGCACCATACTAGCGGGAGTCACAGATACGCAGTATTTT.

CDR3 residues: CASSIGMGLFF. CDR3 sequence (DNA): TGTGCCAGTAGTATAGGGATGGGACTGTTCTTC. The rearrangement links TRBV19 to TRBJ2-1; D is perhaps TRBD2 (6 bases). V was trimmed by 1 base and J by 15 bases, leaving 10 bases between them. The germline V gene has CDR1 LNHDA and CDR2 SQIVND (reference sequence). The CDR3 sequence is 11 residues long.

The chain employs TRBV4-1 and TRBJ2-3; 10 bases align to TRBD1. The CDR3 runs 14 residues. The germline V gene has CDR1 MGHRA and CDR2 YSYEKL. J was trimmed by 4 bases and V by 5 bases; bases with no gene match: 3. The CDR3 coding sequence is TGCGCCAGCAGCTCCGGACAGGGGGCAGATACGCAGTATTTT. It is translated as CASSSGQGADTQYF.

CDR3 in amino acids: CASSRGYDTEAFF. The CDR3 region has the DNA TGTGCCAGCAGCCGAGGTTATGACACTGAAGCTTTCTTT. The rearrangement joins TRBV7-3 to TRBJ1-1; D not resolved. V lost 5 bases, J lost 3 bases, and 10 bases lay in between. CDR3 length equals 13 residues. CDR1 and CDR2 (germline): SGHTA, FQGTGA.

This CDR3 reads CASRSQGSPYGYTF. The CDR3, as DNA: TGTGCCAGCAGATCTCAGGGGAGCCCCTATGGCTACACCTTC. The chain employs TRBV5-4 and TRBJ1-2, with D perhaps TRBD1 (6 bases). This CDR3 region has 14 residues. Germline values: CDR1 SGHNT, CDR2 YYREEE (reference sequence). V was shortened by 5 bases and J by 4 bases, with 15 bases between the two germline ends.

The sample holds one count of this clone. V gene TRBV20-1 combines with J gene TRBJ1-2, with D tentatively TRBD1 (6 bases). This CDR3 spans 11 amino acids. The V and J ends lost 5 bases and 8 bases respectively, with 12 bases between them. Germline V gene sequence: CDR1 DFQATT, CDR2 SNEGSKA (reference sequence). The CDR3 sequence is CSAFTGSGYTF. Written as DNA, the CDR3 is TGCAGTGCTTTTACAGGGTCCGGCTACACCTTC.

The V gene is TRBV28, the J gene TRBJ2-5; 11 bases are shared with TRBD1. CDR3 size: 16 residues. Trimming cost V 5 bases and J 2 bases; bases outside gene matches: 7. The germline V gene encodes CDR1 MDHEN and CDR2 SYDVKM. This CDR3 is CASSITGTGGQETQYF. As DNA, the CDR3 is TGTGCCAGCAGTATAACCGGGACAGGGGGGCAAGAGACCCAGTACTTC.

The chain is built from TRBV30 and TRBJ1-4; a possible D gene is TRBD1 (6 bases). CDR3 size: 15 residues. V lost 1 base to trimming and J lost 8 bases, with 17 bases between them. Per the germline V gene, CDR1 is GTSNPN and CDR2 is SVGIG (reference sequence). CDR3 in DNA: TGTGCCTGGAGTGCATGGAGGACAGCAGAGGAAAAACTGTTTTTT. Its protein is CAWSAWRTAEEKLFF.

J is TRBJ2-2 and V is TRBV28, with D possibly matching TRBD2 (6 bases). Germline-derived CDR1 and CDR2 are MDHEN and SYDVKM. CDR3 size: 17 residues. Trimming pared 5 bases from V and 2 bases from J, leaving 18 bases between. The DNA for the CDR3 is TGTGCCAGCAGTCCGCCCCTTAGGACTATTAACACCGGGGAGCTGTTTTTT. Amino acids: CASSPPLRTINTGELFF.

The chain couples TRBV29-1 to TRBJ2-3, with 12 bases identical to TRBD2. The CDR3 sequence is 17 residues long. Germline loops: CDR1 SQVTM, CDR2 ANQGSEA. V lost 6 bases and J lost 1; bases outside the gene matches: 11. CDR3 loop: CSVAGTSGFAGTDTQYF. The DNA for the CDR3 is TGCAGCGTCGCCGGGACTAGCGGGTTCGCTGGCACAGATACGCAGTATTTT.

The CDR3 sequence: CASSYQGGQETQYF. CDR3 in DNA: TGTGCCAGCAGTTACCAGGGAGGGCAAGAGACCCAGTACTTC. The genes are TRBV6-5 and TRBJ2-5; 7 bases are shared with TRBD2. This CDR3 has 14 residues. V dropped 2 bases and J dropped 2; count of bases not matched to a gene: 2. Germline lookup yields CDR1 MNHEY and CDR2 SVGAGI.

This clone has only a few counts. The chain has TRBV11-3 and TRBJ1-3; D call uncertain. Between the trimmed V and J ends, which lost 5 bases and 7 bases, there was a span of 12 bases. Looked up from germline, CDR1 is SGHNT and CDR2 is YENEEA. This CDR3 comprises 13 residues. The CDR3 loop reads CASSRENLNTIYF. As DNA, the CDR3 is TGTGCCAGCAGCCGCGAAAACCTTAACACCATATATTTT.

This sequence joins TRBV7-2 and TRBJ2-3; D possibly corresponds to TRBD1 (6 bases). The CDR3 sequence is 15 residues long. Germline V gives CDR1 SGHTA, CDR2 FQGNSA. The V end lost 7 bases, the J end lost 2 bases, and 16 bases lay between the germline ends. The CDR3 loop is CASNQGTGITDTQYF. The CDR3, as DNA: TGTGCCAGCAACCAAGGCACAGGGATCACAGATACGCAGTATTTT. Using reference TRBV7-2 and TRBJ2-3 for the parts outside the CDR3, the full variable domain is GAGVSQSPSNKVTEKGKDVELRCDPISGHTALYWYRQSLGQGLEFLIYFQGNSAPDKSGLPSDRFSAERTGGSVSTLTIQRTQQEDSAVYLCASNQGTGITDTQYFGPGTRLTVL.

The rearrangement uses TRBV2 and TRBJ2-1, with TRBD1 matching over 9 bases. There are 14 residues in the CDR3. J was trimmed by 0 bases and V by 8 bases; bases with no gene match: 2. In germline, CDR1 is SNHLY, CDR2 FYNNEI. The CDR3 is CASGQGSSYNEQFF. The CDR3 nucleotides are TGTGCCAGCGGACAGGGGAGCTCCTACAATGAGCAGTTCTTC.

The V gene is TRBV11-3, the J gene TRBJ2-6, with D perhaps TRBD1 (6 bases). The CDR3 is 16 residues long. Trimming cost V 0 bases and J 3 bases, with 9 bases left between them. Germline V gene lookup returns CDR1 SGHNT and CDR2 YENEEA. CDR3: CASSLEGAGGANVLTF. The CDR3 nucleotides read TGTGCCAGCAGCTTAGAGGGGGCGGGTGGGGCCAACGTCCTGACTTTC.

The chain uses TRBV10-3 and TRBJ2-5, with 9 bases that match TRBD1. The ends lost 0 bases at V and 13 bases at J; junction bases unmatched: 6. This CDR3 has 13 amino acids. The V gene's germline CDR1 is ENHRY and CDR2 SYGVKD. The CDR3 is CAISESTGGFSYF. The CDR3 DNA reads TGTGCCATCAGTGAGTCGACAGGGGGTTTTTCGTACTTC.

The rearrangement uses TRBV5-1 and TRBJ2-1; 8 bases are shared with TRBD1. There are 13 residues in the CDR3. The V gene's germline CDR1 is SGHRS and CDR2 YFSETQ. Trimming cost V 1 base and J 7 bases; bases outside gene matches: 1. CDR3 protein: CASSLWDRNEQFF. CDR3 in DNA: TGCGCCAGCAGCTTGTGGGACAGGAATGAGCAGTTCTTC.

The chain is built from TRBV3-1 (or the pseudogene TRBV3-2) and TRBJ2-2, with 11 nucleotides matching TRBD2. From germline, CDR1 is LGHDT and CDR2 YNNKEL (reference sequence). V dropped 1 base and J dropped 4; count of bases not matched to a gene: 11. The CDR3 contains 19 residues. In DNA, the CDR3 is TGTGCCAGCAGCCAAGCCCTAGCGGGAGGCCCTCGGGCCACCGGGGAGCTGTTTTTT. Protein sequence: CASSQALAGGPRATGELFF.

The CDR3 DNA follows: TGTGCCAGCAGTACAACCGGGACTAGCGGGAGGGTCACGTACTTC. It translates to CASSTTGTSGRVTYF. This rearrangement joins TRBV27 to TRBJ2-7; TRBD2 agrees at 16 bases. Per germline, CDR1 MNHEY and CDR2 SMNVEV (reference sequence). Unmatched junction bases numbered 10, after V lost 5 bases and J lost 12 bases. There are 15 residues in the CDR3.

The chain carries TRBV7-6 and TRBJ1-2, with 8 nucleotides matching TRBD1. The V gene end was trimmed by 5 bases and the J gene end by 4 bases; junction bases not matched to a gene: 3. Germline loops: CDR1 SGHVS, CDR2 FNYEAQ. The CDR3 has 13 residues. The CDR3 sequence is CASSLGTGYGYTF. In DNA form, the CDR3 reads TGTGCCAGCAGCCTGGGGACAGGCTATGGCTACACCTTC.

This clone was found a few times. The junction departs from germline at one end; a sequencing error may be responsible. The chain joins TRBV7-8 to TRBJ2-7, with 9 bases lining up with TRBD1. The CDR3 runs to 17 residues. CDR1 is SGHVS, CDR2 FQNEAQ, per germline. In nucleotides, the CDR3 is TGTGCCAGCACCTTAAGGGGCCCGGGACAGGGTAACTACGAGCAGTACTTC. Translation gives CASTLRGPGQGNYEQYF.